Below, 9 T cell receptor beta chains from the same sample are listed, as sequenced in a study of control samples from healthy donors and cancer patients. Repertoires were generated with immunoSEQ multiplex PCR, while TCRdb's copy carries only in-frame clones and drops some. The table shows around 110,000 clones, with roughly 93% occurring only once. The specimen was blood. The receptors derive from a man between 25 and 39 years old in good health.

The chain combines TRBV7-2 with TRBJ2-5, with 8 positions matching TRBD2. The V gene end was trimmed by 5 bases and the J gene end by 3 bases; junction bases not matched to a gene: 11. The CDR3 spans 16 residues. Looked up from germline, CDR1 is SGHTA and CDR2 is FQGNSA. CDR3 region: CASSPSRNSGEETQYF. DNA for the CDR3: TGTGCCAGCAGCCCATCCCGCAATAGCGGGGAAGAGACCCAGTACTTC.

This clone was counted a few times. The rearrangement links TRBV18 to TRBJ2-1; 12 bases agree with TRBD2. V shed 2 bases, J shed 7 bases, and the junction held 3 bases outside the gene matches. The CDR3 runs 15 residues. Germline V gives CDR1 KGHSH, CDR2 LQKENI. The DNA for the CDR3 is TGTGCCAGCTCACCAACTAGCGGGGGGACGAATGAGCAGTTCTTC. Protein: CASSPTSGGTNEQFF.

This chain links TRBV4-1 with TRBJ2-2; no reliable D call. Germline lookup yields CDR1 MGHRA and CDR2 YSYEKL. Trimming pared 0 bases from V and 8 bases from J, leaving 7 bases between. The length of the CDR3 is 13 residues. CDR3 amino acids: CASSQDWGGELFF. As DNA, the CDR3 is TGCGCCAGCAGCCAAGATTGGGGAGGGGAGCTGTTTTTT.

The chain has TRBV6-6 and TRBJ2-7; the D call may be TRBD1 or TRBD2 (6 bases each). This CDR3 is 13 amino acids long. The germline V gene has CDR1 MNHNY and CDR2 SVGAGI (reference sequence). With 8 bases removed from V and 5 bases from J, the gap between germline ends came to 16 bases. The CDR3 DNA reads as TGTGCCAGCGACCAGCATGGGGGGCACGAGCAGTACTTC. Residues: CASDQHGGHEQYF.

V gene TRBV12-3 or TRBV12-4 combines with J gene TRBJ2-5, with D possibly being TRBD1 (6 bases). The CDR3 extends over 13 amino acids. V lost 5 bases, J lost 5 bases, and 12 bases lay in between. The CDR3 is CASSLQGRETQYF. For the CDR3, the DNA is TGTGCCAGCAGTCTACAGGGAAGGGAGACCCAGTACTTC.

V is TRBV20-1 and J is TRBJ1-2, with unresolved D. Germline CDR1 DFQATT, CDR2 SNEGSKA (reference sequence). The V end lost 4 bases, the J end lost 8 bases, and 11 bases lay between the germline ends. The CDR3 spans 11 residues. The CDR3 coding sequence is TGCAGTGCTACGGTTACTTGGGGCTACACCTTC. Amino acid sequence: CSATVTWGYTF.

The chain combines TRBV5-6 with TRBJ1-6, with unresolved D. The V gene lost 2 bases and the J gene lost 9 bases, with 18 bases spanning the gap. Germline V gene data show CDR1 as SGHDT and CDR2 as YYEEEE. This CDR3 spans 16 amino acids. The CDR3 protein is CASSLSPRLDFSPLHF. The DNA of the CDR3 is TGTGCCAGCAGCTTATCCCCCCGACTGGACTTTTCACCCCTCCACTTT.

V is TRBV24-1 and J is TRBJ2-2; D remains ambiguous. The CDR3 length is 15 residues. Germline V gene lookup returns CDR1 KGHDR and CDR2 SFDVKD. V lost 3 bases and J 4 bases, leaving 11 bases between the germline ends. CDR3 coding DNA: TGTGCCACCAGTGATGAGCTAGTTGGCACCGGGGAGCTGTTTTTT. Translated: CATSDELVGTGELFF.

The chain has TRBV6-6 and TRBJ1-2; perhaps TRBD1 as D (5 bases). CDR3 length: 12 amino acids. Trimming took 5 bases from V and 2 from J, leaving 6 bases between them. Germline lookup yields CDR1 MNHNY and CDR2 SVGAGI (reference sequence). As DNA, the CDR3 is TGTGCCAGCAGTAGGGGAAACTATGGCTACACCTTC. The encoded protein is CASSRGNYGYTF.